This TCR beta chain was identified during a study of cytomegalovirus exposure and HLA in healthy donors. This clone has more than one count but fewer than ten. The CDR3 is 15 residues long. Germline V gene data show CDR1 as SGHDT and CDR2 as YYEEEE. V gave up 4 bases and J gave up 3 bases, with 16 bases separating them. The PCR was carried out with 60 Vbeta primers and 13 Jbeta primers. Per the study methods: A follow-up analysis tallied 86 million or so unique TCR beta chains, some 9.9 million shared. Using immunoSEQ multiplex PCR, the repertoire was profiled, and TCRdb retains in-frame clones only, with some absent. V, J and clone size are taken as reported in that table, and D and trimming were inferred from the DNA itself. Of 210,000 or so clones listed, around four fifths were seen once; the top ten hold under 0.85%.

The TCR comes from a boy between 2 and 15 years old in good health and CMV-seronegative. The chain employs TRBV5-6 and TRBJ1-2; the D gene is possibly TRBD1 (6 bases). The source material was PBMCs. The CDR3 spells CASSLQGREYYGYTF. In DNA, the CDR3 is TGTGCCAGCAGCCTACAGGGTAGGGAATACTATGGCTACACCTTC.